Included here is one T cell receptor (beta chain) sequence, with context. Its target is not known. Trimming removed 6 bases from V and 1 base from J, with 9 bases in between. The CDR3 spans 14 residues. Germline V gene data show CDR1 as SNHLY and CDR2 as FYNNEI. These data come from a study of T cell responses to AZD1222 COVID-19 vaccine. Whole-study results and caveats: Spike-specific TCR breadth and depth were elevated following two AZD1222 doses. No day 14 peak samples; only post-peak repertoires were characterized. White British people made up most donors, females outnumbered males, and clonal diversity was possibly underestimated. Spike-spanning, vaccine-associated CD4 TCRs were dominant at 160-218 and 743-854.

TCRdb keeps only in-frame clones here, not all; method: immunoSEQ multiplex PCR. This repertoire shows approximately 170,000 clones, 80% to 90% found once; its top ten account for around 10%. The receptor was derived from an adult who received the AZD1222 COVID-19 vaccine. The V gene is TRBV2, the J gene TRBJ2-2; D possibly corresponds to TRBD1 (5 bases). Here the sequenced sample was peripheral blood, taken 28 days after the second AZD1222 dose. The CDR3 sequence: CASSAGQNTGELFF. DNA of the CDR3: TGTGCCAGCAGCGCAGGACAGAACACCGGGGAGCTGTTTTTT.